The 2 T cell receptor beta chains reported below all come from one sample, sequenced in a study of blood T cells in healthy people across ages. With a J-beta primer mix and a sample-barcoded 5' primer, a second PCR ran about 7 to 12 cycles. TCRdb analysed the 5' RACE reads with MiXCR anew, one entry per CDR3 protein. There are over a million distinct CDR3 sequences in the sample; approximately 42% occur only once, and roughly 7.9% lies in the top ten. Sequenced input: blood. Receptors originate from a woman younger than 35 in good health.

This clonotype showed up many times. This chain connects TRBV28 to TRBJ2-5; possibly TRBD2 for D (6 bases). Trimming cost V 6 bases and J 11 bases, with 16 bases left between them. CDR1 and CDR2 from the germline V gene are MDHEN and SYDVKM. The CDR3 runs 12 residues. In DNA form, the CDR3 reads TGTGCCAGCAGCTTAGGGCGCGGGACGCAGTACTTC. Amino acid sequence: CASSLGRGTQYF.

The chain is built from TRBV6-5 and TRBJ2-7; 8 nucleotides line up with TRBD2. J was trimmed by 2 bases and V by 0 bases; bases with no gene match: 6. The CDR3 sequence is 16 residues long. Germline V gives CDR1 MNHEY, CDR2 SVGAGI. The CDR3, as DNA: TGTGCCAGCAGTTACTCGAGTACTAGCGGTCCCTACGAGCAGTACTTC. As protein: CASSYSSTSGPYEQYF.